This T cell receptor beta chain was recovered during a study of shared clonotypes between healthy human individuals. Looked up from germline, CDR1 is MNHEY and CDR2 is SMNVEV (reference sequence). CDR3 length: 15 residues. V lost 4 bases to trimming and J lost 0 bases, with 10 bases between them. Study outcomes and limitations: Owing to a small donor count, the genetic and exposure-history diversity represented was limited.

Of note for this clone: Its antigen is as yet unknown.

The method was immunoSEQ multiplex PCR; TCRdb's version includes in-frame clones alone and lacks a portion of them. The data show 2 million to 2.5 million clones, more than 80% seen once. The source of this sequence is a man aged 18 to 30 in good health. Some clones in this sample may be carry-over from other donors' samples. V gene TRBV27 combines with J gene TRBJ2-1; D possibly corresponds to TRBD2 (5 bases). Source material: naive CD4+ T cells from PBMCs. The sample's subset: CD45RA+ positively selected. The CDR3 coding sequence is TGTGCCAGCAGTTGGAAGCGGAGCTCCTACAATGAGCAGTTCTTC. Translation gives CASSWKRSSYNEQFF.